The 18 T cell receptor beta chains listed next were all sequenced from one sample in a study of shared clonotypes between healthy human individuals. Clones were sequenced by immunoSEQ multiplex PCR, and TCRdb holds only the in-frame ones, with some missing. The table includes millions of clones, roughly 95% detected once. Sequences were obtained from naive CD4+ T cells sorted from blood. This sample's subset: CD45RA+ positively selected. These TCRs come from a man younger than 35 in good health.

This chain connects TRBV25-1 to TRBJ1-1; 7 bases are shared with TRBD1. CDR1 MGHDK and CDR2 SYGVNS come from the germline V gene. V was clipped by 3 bases and J by 8 bases; unmatched bases: 9. The CDR3 runs 14 residues. In DNA form, the CDR3 reads TGTGCCAGCAGTGAGGCAGGGGGGCCCATCGAAGCTTTCTTT. This sequence encodes CASSEAGGPIEAFF.

This chain joins TRBV18 and TRBJ2-7; TRBD2 matches 11 bases. The CDR3 consists of 19 residues. V trimming: 3 bases; J trimming: 0 bases; junction bases outside the gene matches: 13. Per germline, CDR1 KGHSH and CDR2 LQKENI. DNA for the CDR3: TGTGCCAGCTCACCTATAGGACTAGCGGGCCCTAGGAGCTCCTACGAGCAGTACTTC. Protein sequence: CASSPIGLAGPRSSYEQYF. The whole variable domain, filled in from reference TRBV18 and TRBJ2-7, reads NAGVMQNPRHLVRRRGQEARLRCSPMKGHSHVYWYRQLPEEGLKFMVYLQKENIIDESGMPKERFSAEFPKEGPSILRIQQVVRGDSAAYFCASSPIGLAGPRSSYEQYFGPGTRLTVT.

The CDR3 region is CASSLPLSYEQYF. In DNA, the CDR3 is TGTGCCAGCTCTCTCCCCCTGTCCTACGAGCAGTACTTC. The chain is built from TRBV19 and TRBJ2-7; D not certain. Trimming pared 9 bases from V and 1 base from J, leaving 13 bases between. This CDR3 is 13 amino acids long. In germline, CDR1 is LNHDA, CDR2 SQIVND (reference sequence).

The chain is built from TRBV16 and TRBJ2-7; TRBD1 matches at 9 bases. From germline, CDR1 is KGHSY and CDR2 FQNENV. The CDR3 loop spans 14 amino acids. The trim removed 2 bases at V and 6 bases at J, leaving 5 bases unmatched. In DNA form, the CDR3 reads TGTGCCAGCAGCCAAGGGACAGGGCTAGGCGAGCAGTACTTC. This sequence encodes CASSQGTGLGEQYF. Full variable domain (rest looked up from reference TRBV16 and TRBJ2-7): GEEVAQTPKHLVRGEGQKAKLYCAPIKGHSYVFWYQQVLKNEFKFLISFQNENVFDETGMPKERFSAKCLPNSPCSLEIQATKLEDSAVYFCASSQGTGLGEQYFGPGTRLTVT.

The gene calls are TRBV4-3 and TRBJ1-2; D might be TRBD1 (5 bases). V dropped 4 bases and J dropped 7 bases, with 19 bases sitting between them. There are 15 residues in the CDR3. Germline values: CDR1 LGHNA, CDR2 YSLEER. CDR3 sequence (DNA): TGCGCCAGCAGCCCCAACCCAGGGTCAAATAGTGGCTACACCTTC. Amino acids: CASSPNPGSNSGYTF.

The chain is built from TRBV9 and TRBJ1-1, with 12 bases that match TRBD1. CDR3 length: 17 residues. The V gene's germline CDR1 is SGDLS and CDR2 YYNGEE. J was trimmed by 4 bases and V by 0 bases; bases with no gene match: 7. The CDR3 DNA sequence: TGTGCCAGCAGCGTAGGGGACAGGGGGCGAGGGAGCACTGAAGCTTTCTTT. This translates into CASSVGDRGRGSTEAFF.

The chain uses TRBV30 and TRBJ2-7; D perhaps matches TRBD1 (6 bases). This CDR3 has 15 amino acids. V lost 0 bases to trimming and J lost 3 bases, with 15 bases between them. CDR1 GTSNPN and CDR2 SVGIG come from the germline V gene (reference sequence). CDR3 sequence (DNA): TGTGCCTGGAGTGTACTCAGGGGTTTTAGCTACGAGCAGTACTTC. It specifies CAWSVLRGFSYEQYF. Drawing the rest from reference TRBV30 and TRBJ2-7, the complete variable domain is SQTIHQWPATLVQPVGSPLSLECTVEGTSNPNLYWYRQAAGRGLQLLFYSVGIGQISSEVPQNLSASRPQDRQFILSSKKLLLSDSGFYLCAWSVLRGFSYEQYFGPGTRLTVT.

This clone showed up just once. The chain links TRBV11-3 to TRBJ2-3; D gene ambiguous. Trimming cost V 1 base and J 6 bases, with 8 bases left between them. The CDR3 length is 13 residues. The germline CDR1 and CDR2 sequences are SGHNT and YENEEA. Here the CDR3 reads CASSLGMLDTQYF. The DNA of the CDR3 is TGTGCCAGCAGCTTAGGAATGTTGGATACGCAGTATTTT.

This chain links TRBV11-3 with TRBJ1-4; D gene uncertain. Germline CDR1 SGHNT, CDR2 YENEEA. This CDR3 is 15 amino acids long. Trimming left V 5 bases short and J 8 bases short, with 18 bases between. The CDR3 coding sequence is TGTGCCAGCAGCAAGGGAGAAATACAAAACGAAAAACTGTTTTTT. Translation gives CASSKGEIQNEKLFF.

This chain connects TRBV21-1 to TRBJ1-4; the D call in the table, TRBD1, was not verified against the DNA. TRBV21-1 is a listed pseudogene. The CDR3 covers 14 residues. CDR3 sequence (DNA): TGTGCCAGCAGCAAAAGGGGGCCTTGGGAAAAACTGTTTTTT. Protein product: CASSKRGPWEKLFF.

The chain has TRBV5-1 and TRBJ2-1; 14 bases map to TRBD2. J was trimmed by 8 bases and V by 0 bases; bases with no gene match: 7. CDR1 and CDR2 from the germline V gene are SGHRS and YFSETQ. The length of the CDR3 is 17 residues. DNA of the CDR3: TGCGCCAGCAGCTTGGGGGGACTAGCGGGAGTTAGACATGAGCAGTTCTTC. This codes for CASSLGGLAGVRHEQFF.

The sample holds one count of this clone. V usage is TRBV5-6 and J usage is TRBJ1-5; no clear D. Germline V gene sequence: CDR1 SGHDT, CDR2 YYEEEE. The CDR3 sequence is 15 residues long. V was trimmed by 4 bases and J by 7 bases, leaving 18 bases between them. CDR3 residues: CASSLPLGQHQPQHF. The CDR3 DNA reads TGTGCCAGCAGCCTGCCCCTTGGCCAGCACCAGCCCCAGCATTTT.

The chain recombines TRBV7-2 with TRBJ1-1, with D perhaps TRBD1 (5 bases). The germline V and J ends were trimmed by 1 base and 5 bases, with 14 bases remaining between them. Looked up from germline, CDR1 is SGHTA and CDR2 is FQGNSA. This CDR3 has 15 amino acids. The CDR3 sequence: CASSLVGRAVTEAFF. CDR3 in DNA: TGTGCCAGCAGCTTAGTCGGCAGGGCGGTGACTGAAGCTTTCTTT.

This clone was detected a few times. The chain couples TRBV5-1 to TRBJ1-2; no firm D call. Germline V gene data show CDR1 as SGHRS and CDR2 as YFSETQ. V lost 5 bases and J lost 0, with 8 bases in between. This CDR3 region has 13 residues. The CDR3 bases are TGCGCCAGCAGTAGGGAGGCTAACTATGGCTACACCTTC. Protein product: CASSREANYGYTF.

V gene TRBV2 combines with J gene TRBJ2-5; 12 nucleotides line up with TRBD2. Germline CDR1 SNHLY, CDR2 FYNNEI. This CDR3 has 14 residues. J gave up 5 bases and V 8 bases, and 6 bases lay outside the gene matches. The CDR3 loop reads CASGLAGGIETQYF. The CDR3 DNA reads TGTGCCAGCGGGCTAGCGGGAGGGATTGAGACCCAGTACTTC.

The gene calls are TRBV7-2 and TRBJ1-5, with D possibly TRBD1 on 5 matching bases. This CDR3 has 14 residues. Germline CDR1 reads SGHTA; CDR2 reads FQGNSA. With 3 bases removed from V and 4 bases from J, the gap between germline ends came to 10 bases. The CDR3 region is CASSLGVSNQPQHF. In DNA form, the CDR3 reads TGTGCCAGCAGCTTGGGGGTGTCAAATCAGCCCCAGCATTTT.

V and J are TRBV6-5 and TRBJ2-2, with unresolved D. Looked up from germline, CDR1 is MNHEY and CDR2 is SVGAGI. V was trimmed by 6 bases and J by 4 bases, leaving 9 bases between them. This CDR3 has 13 amino acids. The chain's CDR3 is CASRPSGTGELFF. CDR3 DNA sequence: TGTGCCAGCAGGCCCTCGGGCACCGGGGAGCTGTTTTTT.

In regard to this clone: Other DNA sequences from this sample encode an identical CDR3 as well. CDR3 sequence reads: CASSLRTENTGELFF. In nucleotides, the CDR3 is TGCGCCAGCAGCTTGCGTACAGAAAACACCGGGGAGCTGTTTTTT. The rearrangement joins TRBV5-1 to TRBJ2-2; no definite D call. V was pared by 1 base and J by 2 bases, with 9 bases between. CDR3 length equals 15 residues. The germline gives CDR1 SGHRS, CDR2 YFSETQ.